The 29 T cell receptor beta chains reported below all come from one sample, sequenced in a study of T-cell memory formation after mild COVID-19. TCRdb ran MiXCR on the 5' RACE reads and lists one entry per CDR3 protein. The repertoire has hundreds of thousands of distinct CDR3 sequences, 25% to 30% of them found once; the top ten carry around an eighth. What was sequenced was PBMCs or a T cell subset sorted from them (not recorded which). Source of these receptors: an adult woman who had mild COVID-19 (a few samples of this study predate the infection). Cell type and time point are not known.

This chain uses TRBV6-2 or TRBV6-3 with TRBJ2-7; 9 bases align to TRBD2. CDR3 size: 15 residues. The V and J ends lost 6 bases and 3 bases, in that order; junction bases with no gene match: 9. Germline assignment: CDR1 MNHEY and CDR2 SVGEGT. The CDR3 region is CASSPGLASDYEQYF. The CDR3 nucleotides read TGTGCCAGCAGCCCGGGACTAGCAAGTGACTACGAGCAGTACTTC.

This clonotype has a handful of counts. V usage is TRBV24-1 and J usage is TRBJ2-3; 13 positions agree with TRBD2. Germline loops: CDR1 KGHDR, CDR2 SFDVKD. The ends lost 3 bases at V and 3 bases at J; junction bases unmatched: 5. The CDR3 has 17 residues. CDR3 in DNA: TGTGCCACCAGTGATCGGACTAGCGGGAGAGTGACAGATACGCAGTATTTT. This gives the protein CATSDRTSGRVTDTQYF.

The V gene is TRBV20-1, the J gene TRBJ2-7; TRBD2 might be the D (7 bases). CDR1 and CDR2 from the germline V gene are DFQATT and SNEGSKA (reference sequence). This CDR3 contains 15 residues. V lost 8 bases to trimming and J lost 5 bases, with 25 bases between them. The CDR3 DNA sequence: TGCAGTCAATCTAGGAGGAGAGGGGGGGCCCACGAGCAGTACTTC. Amino acid sequence: CSQSRRRGGAHEQYF.

This chain uses TRBV3-1 with TRBJ1-2; unclear D gene. Between the trimmed V and J ends, which lost 0 bases and 1 base, there was a span of 12 bases. The CDR3 contains 16 residues. CDR1 is LGHDT, CDR2 YNNKEL, per germline (reference sequence). This chain's CDR3 is CASSQDGSGLNYGYTF. CDR3 in DNA: TGTGCCAGCAGCCAAGATGGGTCCGGACTTAACTATGGCTACACCTTC.

The chain uses TRBV7-8 and TRBJ2-3, with 12 bases that match TRBD2. CDR1 SGHVS and CDR2 FQNEAQ come from the germline V gene. V gave up 4 bases and J gave up 3 bases; unmatched junction bases: 14. The CDR3 extends over 19 amino acids. The CDR3 sequence is CASSSLWTSGTSRTDTQYF. The CDR3 DNA reads as TGTGCCAGCAGCTCCTTGTGGACTAGCGGGACAAGTAGGACAGATACGCAGTATTTT.

The chain links TRBV5-5 to TRBJ2-5; 7 bases fit TRBD1. The germline gives CDR1 SGHKS, CDR2 YYEKEE (reference sequence). The CDR3 extends over 16 amino acids. Trimming cost V 5 bases and J 4 bases; bases outside gene matches: 14. CDR3 amino acids: CASSWTGRPSVETQYF. The CDR3 DNA is TGTGCCAGCAGTTGGACAGGACGTCCCTCCGTAGAGACCCAGTACTTC.

V and J are TRBV7-9 and TRBJ2-7; a possible D gene is TRBD2 (6 bases). Germline CDR1 reads SEHNR; CDR2 reads FQNEAQ (reference sequence). This CDR3 is 16 amino acids long. V gave up 0 bases and J gave up 2 bases, with 14 bases separating them. CDR3 region: CASSLAGGRITYEQYF. Here the CDR3 DNA reads TGTGCCAGCAGCTTAGCCGGGGGACGGATAACCTACGAGCAGTACTTC.

This clonotype is classed as medium-sized. This chain joins TRBV20-1 and TRBJ1-1, with D unclear. CDR1 and CDR2 (germline): DFQATT, SNEGSKA (reference sequence). The CDR3 has 15 amino acids. V shed 1 base and J shed 3 bases, with 15 bases lying between them. The CDR3 sequence is CSARGRLLSDTEAFF. CDR3 nucleotide sequence: TGCAGTGCTAGAGGCAGGCTTCTAAGCGACACTGAAGCTTTCTTT.

A single count supports this clonotype. The chain couples TRBV2 to TRBJ2-3; a weak D match, TRBD2 (5 bases). Trimming removed 1 base from V and 0 bases from J, with 8 bases in between. The germline gives CDR1 SNHLY, CDR2 FYNNEI. The CDR3 has 15 amino acids. In DNA form, the CDR3 reads TGTGCCAGCAGTGAAGTGAGCGGAAGCACAGATACGCAGTATTTT. As protein: CASSEVSGSTDTQYF. Variable domain in full (rest from reference TRBV2 and TRBJ2-3): EPEVTQTPSHQVTQMGQEVILRCVPISNHLYFYWYRQILGQKVEFLVSFYNNEISEKSEIFDDQFSVERPDGSNFTLKIRSTKLEDSAMYFCASSEVSGSTDTQYFGPGTRLTVL.

At least ten counts were recorded for this clonotype. The chain carries TRBV12-3 or TRBV12-4 and TRBJ2-1; D gene unclear. Trimming cost V 2 bases and J 4 bases, with 9 bases left between them. The CDR3 loop spans 14 amino acids. CDR3 nucleotide sequence: TGTGCCAGCAGTTTAAGCCTATTTTACAATGAGCAGTTCTTC. This codes for CASSLSLFYNEQFF.

The V gene is TRBV19, the J gene TRBJ1-2; 7 bases are shared with TRBD1. CDR1 LNHDA and CDR2 SQIVND come from the germline V gene (reference sequence). After removal of 5 bases from V and 7 bases from J, the junction contained 10 bases not matched to a gene. The CDR3 is 14 amino acids. The CDR3 here is CASSHQDRLSGYTF. The DNA of the CDR3 is TGTGCCAGTAGTCATCAGGACAGGTTGTCTGGCTACACCTTC.

The chain recombines TRBV28 with TRBJ2-7, with D unresolved. The CDR3 contains 14 residues. The V gene's germline CDR1 is MDHEN and CDR2 SYDVKM. V gave up 4 bases and J gave up 6 bases, with 16 bases separating them. The DNA for the CDR3 is TGTGCCAGCAGTTCAGCGACCGAGCTCCCCGAGCAGTACTTC. It yields the protein CASSSATELPEQYF.

This clonotype was observed a handful of times. The rearrangement uses TRBV20-1 and TRBJ2-1, with a weak D call TRBD2 (6 bases). Germline V gene data show CDR1 as DFQATT and CDR2 as SNEGSKA (reference sequence). The V gene lost 3 bases and the J gene lost 9 bases, with 15 bases spanning the gap. This CDR3 is 13 amino acids long. The CDR3 spells CSASPPGRREQFF. CDR3 in DNA: TGCAGTGCTAGCCCCCCAGGGAGGCGTGAGCAGTTCTTC.

The chain couples TRBV20-1 to TRBJ1-1; a possible D gene is TRBD1 (5 bases). The CDR3 sequence is 13 residues long. CDR1 and CDR2 from the germline V gene are DFQATT and SNEGSKA (reference sequence). V lost 4 bases, J lost 1 base, and 10 bases lay in between. This CDR3 reads CSATETANTEAFF. The CDR3 DNA reads TGCAGTGCTACGGAGACAGCGAACACTGAAGCTTTCTTT.

This chain uses TRBV6-5 with TRBJ2-7; D not resolved. V gave up 7 bases and J gave up 4 bases, with 14 bases separating them. The CDR3 runs to 13 residues. Germline CDR1 and CDR2: MNHEY and SVGAGI. The CDR3 here is CASTKDPRYEQYF. The CDR3 bases are TGTGCCAGCACCAAAGATCCTCGTTACGAGCAGTACTTC.

This clonotype was seen more than once but under ten times. V usage is TRBV12-3 or TRBV12-4 and J usage is TRBJ2-1, with D tentatively TRBD1 or TRBD2 (6 bases each). V was cut by 5 bases and J by 2 bases, with 13 bases left in between. There are 15 residues in the CDR3. The CDR3 here is CASSLGGTAYNEQFF. CDR3 nucleotides: TGTGCCAGCAGTCTAGGGGGGACGGCCTACAATGAGCAGTTCTTC.

In this sample, this clonotype turned up a few times. The V gene is TRBV4-1, the J gene TRBJ1-2, with D unclear. Germline CDR1 and CDR2: MGHRA and YSYEKL. This CDR3 has 15 residues. Trimming left V 4 bases short and J 3 bases short, with 15 bases between. CDR3 region: CASSLFGEEHYGYTF. The CDR3 nucleotides are TGCGCCAGCAGCCTTTTTGGGGAGGAGCACTATGGCTACACCTTC.

The chain couples TRBV18 to TRBJ1-3, with a possible D match to TRBD1 (5 bases). Germline V gives CDR1 KGHSH, CDR2 LQKENI. V was clipped by 6 bases and J by 1 base, with 16 bases between them. The CDR3 spans 16 residues. CDR3 protein: CASSSDQGASGNTIYF. CDR3 coding DNA: TGTGCCAGCTCGTCAGACCAGGGAGCGTCTGGAAACACCATATATTTT.

The table lists this clonotype with a few counts. The chain uses TRBV7-6 and TRBJ2-2; TRBD1 matches 7 bases. Germline assignment: CDR1 SGHVS and CDR2 FNYEAQ. This CDR3 spans 16 amino acids. J was trimmed by 5 bases and V by 1 base; bases with no gene match: 7. Here the CDR3 DNA reads TGTGCCAGCAGCTTAGGAGGGGGCCGTGTGACCGGGGAGCTGTTTTTT. Its protein product is CASSLGGGRVTGELFF.

The gene calls are TRBV19 and TRBJ1-1, with D possibly being TRBD1 (5 bases). There are 13 residues in the CDR3. Germline V CDR1 and CDR2: LNHDA, SQIVND (reference sequence). The V end lost 5 bases, the J end lost 5 bases, and 12 bases lay between the germline ends. The CDR3 DNA sequence: TGTGCCAGTAGTGACCAGGGACGGACTGAAGCTTTCTTT. Protein: CASSDQGRTEAFF.

The table lists this clonotype with a few counts. The gene calls are TRBV7-3 and TRBJ2-1; tentative D call: TRBD2 (6 bases). The CDR3 contains 13 residues. Trimming stripped 5 bases from V and 12 bases from J, with 17 bases between. CDR1 is SGHTA and CDR2 is FQGTGA in the germline V gene. CDR3 coding DNA: TGTGCCAGCAGCACAGAGGGAGGAGTGGGGCAGTTCTTC. Its translation: CASSTEGGVGQFF.

This clonotype showed up many times. The chain links TRBV24-1 to TRBJ2-7; D remains unclear. The CDR3 runs 13 residues. CDR1 is KGHDR, CDR2 SFDVKD, per germline. V was pared by 3 bases and J by 3 bases, with 8 bases between. CDR3 sequence (DNA): TGTGCCACCAGTGATAACTTGAGCTACGAGCAGTACTTC. Residues: CATSDNLSYEQYF.

In this sample, this clonotype turned up a few times. V gene TRBV18 combines with J gene TRBJ2-3, with 10 nucleotides matching TRBD2. Germline V lookup: CDR1 KGHSH, CDR2 LQKENI. This CDR3 comprises 17 residues. V shed 3 bases and J 2 bases; nucleotides not matched to a gene: 8. CDR3 DNA sequence: TGTGCCAGCTCACCGTTGGGACTAGCGAGGGTCACAGATACGCAGTATTTT. Its protein is CASSPLGLARVTDTQYF.

This chain joins TRBV5-1 and TRBJ1-3; D is uncertain. Germline CDR1 and CDR2: SGHRS and YFSETQ. The CDR3 has 14 residues. The V end was cut by 4 bases, the J end by 2 bases, with 10 bases between. The CDR3 region has the DNA TGCGCCAGCAGCCCCACGGACCCTGGAAACACCATATATTTT. Its protein is CASSPTDPGNTIYF. Variable domain in full (rest from reference TRBV5-1 and TRBJ1-3): KAGVTQTPRYLIKTRGQQVTLSCSPISGHRSVSWYQQTPGQGLQFLFEYFSETQRNKGNFPGRFSGRQFSNSRSEMNVSTLELGDSALYLCASSPTDPGNTIYFGEGSWLTVV.

The rearrangement uses TRBV20-1 and TRBJ1-2, with unresolved D. CDR3 size: 14 residues. V dropped 6 bases and J dropped 4 bases, with 18 bases sitting between them. The germline CDR1 and CDR2 sequences are DFQATT and SNEGSKA (reference sequence). CDR3 region: CSALSPVSVYGYTF. CDR3 DNA sequence: TGCAGTGCCCTCAGTCCGGTATCCGTCTATGGCTACACCTTC.

This clonotype was counted only a few times. The gene calls are TRBV27 and TRBJ1-2; D unresolved. Germline V gene lookup returns CDR1 MNHEY and CDR2 SMNVEV (reference sequence). The germline V and J ends were trimmed by 1 base and 2 bases, with 2 bases remaining between them. The CDR3 has 12 residues. The CDR3 DNA follows: TGTGCCAGCAGTTTATACAACTATGGCTACACCTTC. Encoded protein: CASSLYNYGYTF.

This clonotype was seen a handful of times. The chain combines TRBV12-3 or TRBV12-4 with TRBJ2-7, with 8 bases aligning to TRBD1. The ends lost 6 bases at V and 5 bases at J; junction bases unmatched: 9. The CDR3 contains 14 residues. CDR3 region: CASRLWTGHNEQYF. The CDR3, as DNA: TGTGCCAGCAGACTATGGACAGGGCACAACGAGCAGTACTTC.

This clonotype appeared many times. The rearrangement joins TRBV27 to TRBJ2-7; D might be TRBD2 (6 bases). The V end lost 5 bases, the J end lost 7 bases, and 15 bases lay between the germline ends. CDR3 length: 13 residues. CDR1 is MNHEY and CDR2 is SMNVEV in the germline V gene (reference sequence). CDR3 nucleotide sequence: TGTGCCAGCAGTCCCCCCGGCCGGGGGGAGCAGTACTTC. Translation: CASSPPGRGEQYF.

The sample holds a few counts of this clonotype. The rearrangement links TRBV12-3 or TRBV12-4 to TRBJ1-1, with TRBD1 matching over 10 bases. This CDR3 has 15 amino acids. The V segment lost 7 bases and the J segment 2 bases; nucleotides outside the gene matches: 7. CDR3 loop: CASILGTGVNTEAFF. The CDR3 DNA reads as TGTGCCAGCATCCTCGGGACAGGGGTAAACACTGAAGCTTTCTTT.